The subject of this entry is one T cell receptor (beta chain). Some clones are missing from TCRdb's copy, which holds only in-frame ones; the method was immunoSEQ multiplex PCR. This sample has about 260,000 clones; around four fifths occur once, and the top ten carry 1.9%. The record originates from a study of blood T cell repertoires in COVID-19. In germline, CDR1 is SGHNT, CDR2 YYREEE (reference sequence). V shed 3 bases and J 4 bases; nucleotides not matched to a gene: 6. The CDR3 is 14 amino acids. The clonotype was recovered from a woman of 80 years or more with acute or convalescent COVID-19. This chain uses TRBV5-4 with TRBJ2-5, with TRBD1 matching 7 bases. Sequencing was carried out using peripheral blood. This CDR3 reads CASSSKTGRETQYF. The CDR3 DNA reads as TGTGCCAGCAGCTCGAAGACAGGGAGAGAGACCCAGTACTTC.